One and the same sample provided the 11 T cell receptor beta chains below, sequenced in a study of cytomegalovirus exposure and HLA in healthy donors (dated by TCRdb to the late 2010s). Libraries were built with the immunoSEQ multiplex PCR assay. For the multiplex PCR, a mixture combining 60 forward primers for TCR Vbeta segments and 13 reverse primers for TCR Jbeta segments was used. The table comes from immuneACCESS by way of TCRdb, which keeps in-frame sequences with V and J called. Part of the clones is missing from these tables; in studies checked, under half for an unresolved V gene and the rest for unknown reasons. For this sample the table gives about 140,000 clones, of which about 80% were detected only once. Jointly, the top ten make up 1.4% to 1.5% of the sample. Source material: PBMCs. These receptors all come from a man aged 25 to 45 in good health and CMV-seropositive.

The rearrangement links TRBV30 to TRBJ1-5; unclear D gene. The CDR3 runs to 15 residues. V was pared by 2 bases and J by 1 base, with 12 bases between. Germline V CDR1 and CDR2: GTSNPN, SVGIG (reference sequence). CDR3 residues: CAWSPWPGSNQPQHF. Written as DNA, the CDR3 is TGTGCCTGGAGTCCCTGGCCCGGGAGCAATCAGCCCCAGCATTTT. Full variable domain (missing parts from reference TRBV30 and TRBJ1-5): SQTIHQWPATLVQPVGSPLSLECTVEGTSNPNLYWYRQAAGRGLQLLFYSVGIGQISSEVPQNLSASRPQDRQFILSSKKLLLSDSGFYLCAWSPWPGSNQPQHFGDGTRLSIL.

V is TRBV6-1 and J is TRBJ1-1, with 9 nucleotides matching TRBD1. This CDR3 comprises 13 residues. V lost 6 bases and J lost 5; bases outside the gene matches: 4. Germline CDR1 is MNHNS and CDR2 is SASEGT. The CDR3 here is CASSTGGGTEAFF. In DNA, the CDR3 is TGTGCCAGCAGCACAGGGGGCGGGACTGAAGCTTTCTTT.

CDR3 in amino acids: CASSLQPGVGNEQFF. Written as DNA, the CDR3 is TGTGCCAGCAGCTTACAACCGGGGGTAGGCAATGAGCAGTTCTTC. The gene calls are TRBV7-3 and TRBJ2-1; a weak D match, TRBD2 (6 bases). The CDR3 runs to 15 residues. Germline-derived CDR1 and CDR2 are SGHTA and FQGTGA. Trimming stripped 2 bases from V and 6 bases from J, with 14 bases between.

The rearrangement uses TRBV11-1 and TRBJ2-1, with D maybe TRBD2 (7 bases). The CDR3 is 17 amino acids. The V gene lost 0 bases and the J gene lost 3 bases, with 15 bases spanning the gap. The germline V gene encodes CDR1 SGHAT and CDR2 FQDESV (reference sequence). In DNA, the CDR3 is TGTGCCAGCAGCTTAGCGCTTGGGGGGGCTAACTACAATGAGCAGTTCTTC. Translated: CASSLALGGANYNEQFF.

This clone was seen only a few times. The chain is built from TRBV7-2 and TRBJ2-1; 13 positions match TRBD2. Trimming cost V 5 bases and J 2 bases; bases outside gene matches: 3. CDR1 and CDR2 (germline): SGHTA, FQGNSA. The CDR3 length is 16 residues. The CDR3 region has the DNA TGTGCCAGCAGCATGGGGACTAGCGGGACCTACAATGAGCAGTTCTTC. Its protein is CASSMGTSGTYNEQFF.

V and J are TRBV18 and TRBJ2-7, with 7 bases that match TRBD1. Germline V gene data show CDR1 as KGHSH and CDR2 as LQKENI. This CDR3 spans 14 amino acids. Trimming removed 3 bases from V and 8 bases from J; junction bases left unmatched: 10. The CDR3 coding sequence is TGTGCCAGCTCACCGCCAGACAGGGAATACCAGCAGTACTTC. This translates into CASSPPDREYQQYF.

The CDR3 loop is CASSRLGQVGGNEQFF. The CDR3 DNA sequence: TGTGCCAGCAGCCGACTCGGACAGGTAGGGGGAAATGAGCAGTTCTTC. The chain has TRBV4-2 and TRBJ2-1, with TRBD1 matching over 7 bases. CDR3 size: 16 residues. With 4 bases clipped from V and 7 bases from J, the junction kept 13 bases outside the gene matches. From germline, CDR1 is LGHNA and CDR2 YNFKEQ.

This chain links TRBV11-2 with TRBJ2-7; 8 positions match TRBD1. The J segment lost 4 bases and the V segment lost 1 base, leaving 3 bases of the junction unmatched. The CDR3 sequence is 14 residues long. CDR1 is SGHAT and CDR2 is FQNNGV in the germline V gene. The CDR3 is CASSLVTGGYEQYF. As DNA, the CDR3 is TGTGCCAGCAGCTTAGTAACAGGGGGATACGAGCAGTACTTC.

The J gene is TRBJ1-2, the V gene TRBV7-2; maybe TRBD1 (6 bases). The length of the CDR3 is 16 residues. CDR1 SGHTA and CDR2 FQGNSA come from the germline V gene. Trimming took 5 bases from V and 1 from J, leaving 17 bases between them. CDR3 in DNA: TGTGCCAGCAGCCCCACGGGGGGGGGCAATAACTATGGCTACACCTTC. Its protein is CASSPTGGGNNYGYTF.

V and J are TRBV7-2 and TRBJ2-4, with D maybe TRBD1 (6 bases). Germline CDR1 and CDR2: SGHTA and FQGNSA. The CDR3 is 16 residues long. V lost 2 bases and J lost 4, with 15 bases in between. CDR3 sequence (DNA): TGTGCCAGCAGCTTACAAGTGGACAGCCTAAAAAACATTCAGTACTTC. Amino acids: CASSLQVDSLKNIQYF.

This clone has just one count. CDR3 region: CASWDTGSLGGNTIYF. The CDR3 bases are TGTGCCAGCTGGGATACAGGGTCCCTGGGAGGAAACACCATATATTTT. V is TRBV28 and J is TRBJ1-3; a weak D match, TRBD1 (6 bases). Germline-derived CDR1 and CDR2 are MDHEN and SYDVKM. V shed 8 bases and J shed 4 bases, with 21 bases lying between them. The CDR3 length is 16 residues.